The clone carrying this T cell receptor beta chain appeared a few times. The antigen is not known. The data belong to a study of post-analysis software for immune sequencing data. Prepared libraries of TCR beta cDNA carried unique molecular identifiers. When 1 to 10 million T cells were used, they gave approximately 530,000 cDNA molecules. TCRdb fed the PCR reads into MiXCR, producing one record per CDR3 protein. This sample has hundreds of thousands of distinct CDR3 sequences, with roughly 45% found just once. The J segment lost 4 bases and the V segment lost 2 bases, leaving 2 bases of the junction unmatched. Germline CDR1 and CDR2: DFQATT and SNEGSKA (reference sequence). The CDR3 is 14 residues long. Whole-study results and caveats: Relative to controls, patients had a few TRBV segments at higher frequency, with TRBV5-6, TRBV5-1 and TRBV20-1 among these.

This receptor was obtained from a girl aged 10 to 17 with multiple sclerosis. V usage is TRBV20-1 and J usage is TRBJ2-5; TRBD2 matches at 12 bases. Sequencing was done on a sample of blood. The CDR3 is CSARLAGGRETQYF. In nucleotides, the CDR3 is TGCAGTGCTAGACTAGCGGGAGGGCGAGAGACCCAGTACTTC.